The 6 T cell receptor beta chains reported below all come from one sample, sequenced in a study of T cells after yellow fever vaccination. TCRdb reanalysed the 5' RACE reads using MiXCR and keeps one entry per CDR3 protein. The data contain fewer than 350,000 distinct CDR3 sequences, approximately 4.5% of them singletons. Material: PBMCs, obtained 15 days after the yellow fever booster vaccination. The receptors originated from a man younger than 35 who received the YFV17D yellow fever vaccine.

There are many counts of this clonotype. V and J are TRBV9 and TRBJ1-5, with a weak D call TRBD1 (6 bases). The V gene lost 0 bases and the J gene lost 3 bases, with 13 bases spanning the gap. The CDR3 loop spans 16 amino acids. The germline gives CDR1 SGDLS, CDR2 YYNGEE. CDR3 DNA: TGTGCCAGCAGCGTAGGAGGGGGGGGGAACAATCAGCCCCAGCATTTT. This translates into CASSVGGGGNNQPQHF.

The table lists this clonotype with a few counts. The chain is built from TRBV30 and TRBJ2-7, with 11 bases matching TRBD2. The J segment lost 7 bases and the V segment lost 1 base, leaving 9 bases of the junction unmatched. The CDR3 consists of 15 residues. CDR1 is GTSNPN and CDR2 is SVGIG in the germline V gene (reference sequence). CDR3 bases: TGTGCCTGGAGTGGACTAGCGGGGCCTCGAGGGGAGCAGTACTTC. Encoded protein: CAWSGLAGPRGEQYF.

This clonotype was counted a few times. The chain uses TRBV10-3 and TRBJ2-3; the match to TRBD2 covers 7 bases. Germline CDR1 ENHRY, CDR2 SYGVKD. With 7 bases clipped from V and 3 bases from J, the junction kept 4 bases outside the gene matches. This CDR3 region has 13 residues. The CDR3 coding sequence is TGTGCCATCACCCCCGGGGGGACAGATACGCAGTATTTT. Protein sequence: CAITPGGTDTQYF.

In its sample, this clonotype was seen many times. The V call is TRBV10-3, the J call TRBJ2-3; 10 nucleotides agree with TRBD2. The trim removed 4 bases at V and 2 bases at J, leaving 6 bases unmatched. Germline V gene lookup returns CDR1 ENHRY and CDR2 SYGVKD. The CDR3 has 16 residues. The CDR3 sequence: CAISGSSGGYTDTQYF. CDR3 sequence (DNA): TGTGCCATCAGTGGCTCTAGCGGGGGTTACACAGATACGCAGTATTTT.

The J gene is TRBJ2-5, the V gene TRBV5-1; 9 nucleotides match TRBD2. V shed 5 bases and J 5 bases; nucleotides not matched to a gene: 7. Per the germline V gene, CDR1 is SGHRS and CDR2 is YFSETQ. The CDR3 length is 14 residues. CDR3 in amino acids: CASRPGLAMETQYF. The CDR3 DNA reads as TGCGCCAGCAGACCGGGACTAGCCATGGAGACCCAGTACTTC.

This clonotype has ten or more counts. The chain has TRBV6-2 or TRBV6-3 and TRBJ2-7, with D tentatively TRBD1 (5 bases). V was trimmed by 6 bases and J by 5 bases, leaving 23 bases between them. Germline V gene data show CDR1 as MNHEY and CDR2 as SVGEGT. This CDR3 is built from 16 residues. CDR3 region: CASSLLDTARGDEQYF. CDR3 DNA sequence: TGTGCCAGCAGCCTGCTGGACACCGCCCGTGGGGACGAGCAGTACTTC.